The clone carrying this TCR beta chain was observed a handful of times. The sample belongs to a study of blood T cell repertoires in COVID-19. Study context: Acute and convalescent COVID-19 samples came from the United States, Italy and Spain. T cells, B-cell-depleted T cells, or PBMCs provided the cDNA or gDNA that served as material.

Produced via immunoSEQ multiplex PCR; TCRdb's table is partial and in-frame only. This table has some 100,000 clones, about 88% appearing once. The CDR3 length is 17 residues. Germline V gives CDR1 MNHEY, CDR2 SMNVEV (reference sequence). V shed 4 bases, J shed 7 bases, and the junction held 10 bases outside the gene matches. V is TRBV27 and J is TRBJ2-1, with 13 bases that match TRBD2. This sequence was found in a woman aged 80 or over with active COVID-19. The sample consisted of peripheral blood. The CDR3, as DNA: TGTGCCAGCAGTTACCCGACCGGGACTAGCGGGAAGAATGAGCAGTTCTTC. Translation gives CASSYPTGTSGKNEQFF.